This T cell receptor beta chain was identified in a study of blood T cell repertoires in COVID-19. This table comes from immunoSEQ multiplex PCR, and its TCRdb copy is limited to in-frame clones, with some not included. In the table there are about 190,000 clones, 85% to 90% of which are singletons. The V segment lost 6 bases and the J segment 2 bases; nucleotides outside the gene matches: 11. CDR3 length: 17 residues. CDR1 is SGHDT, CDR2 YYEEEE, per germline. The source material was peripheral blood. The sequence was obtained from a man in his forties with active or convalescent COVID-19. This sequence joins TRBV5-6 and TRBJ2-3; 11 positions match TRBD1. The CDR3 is CASTVLGQGDVTDTQYF. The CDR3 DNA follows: TGTGCCAGCACCGTGTTGGGACAGGGGGATGTCACAGATACGCAGTATTTT.